This entry concerns a single TCR beta chain. V was shortened by 0 bases and J by 8 bases, with 19 bases between the two germline ends. This CDR3 region has 16 residues. The V gene's germline CDR1 is LGHNA and CDR2 YNFKEQ. The protocol was immunoSEQ multiplex PCR, while the TCRdb copy is restricted to in-frame clones and leaves out a portion. The sample yields roughly 100,000 clones, roughly 86% seen once. The sample comes from a study of T cell responses to AZD1222 COVID-19 vaccine. This clonotype originated in an adult who received the MenACWY meningococcal vaccine as a control. The chain employs TRBV4-2 and TRBJ1-2; possibly TRBD1 for D (5 bases). Sequenced material: peripheral blood, taken 28 days after the second dose of the MenACWY control vaccine. CDR3 DNA: TGTGCCAGCAGCCAAGATCATGGGCAGGGCGGGAGAGGCTACACCTTC. Amino acids: CASSQDHGQGGRGYTF.